The 28 T cell receptor beta chains presented below share a single source sample, sequenced in a study of cytotoxic CD8 clonotypes in ibrutinib-treated CLL. TCRdb keeps only in-frame clones here, not all; method: immunoSEQ multiplex PCR. The data hold about 300,000 clones, with roughly three quarters observed a single time. Sequencing was performed on PBMCs, taken at disease progression, from a patient treated with ibrutinib. These receptors all stem from a human donor with chronic lymphocytic leukemia.

The rearrangement links TRBV7-6 to TRBJ2-5, with 9 bases fitting TRBD1. CDR3 length: 16 amino acids. Looked up from germline, CDR1 is SGHVS and CDR2 is FNYEAQ. After removal of 1 base from V and 5 bases from J, the junction contained 8 bases not matched to a gene. In nucleotides, the CDR3 is TGTGCCAGCAGCTTAGGCAACAGGGGGCTGTGGGAGACCCAGTACTTC. As protein: CASSLGNRGLWETQYF.

The rearrangement links TRBV20-1 to TRBJ1-2; no clear D. This CDR3 region has 10 residues. Germline loops: CDR1 DFQATT, CDR2 SNEGSKA (reference sequence). V was cut by 8 bases and J by 6 bases, with 10 bases left in between. The CDR3 sequence is CSPSYDGYTF. The DNA for the CDR3 is TGCAGTCCCTCATATGATGGCTACACCTTC.

The V and J genes are TRBV7-8 and TRBJ2-1; 8 nucleotides align to TRBD2. V lost 5 bases and J lost 3; bases outside the gene matches: 6. This CDR3 is built from 15 residues. CDR1 is SGHVS, CDR2 FQNEAQ, per germline. The CDR3 bases are TGTGCCAGCAGCCACGGGAGGGCCCACTACAATGAGCAGTTCTTC. As protein: CASSHGRAHYNEQFF.

This rearrangement joins TRBV7-6 to TRBJ2-1, with 7 bases lining up with TRBD2. The junction had 5 bases not matched to a gene; V was cut back by 4 bases and J by 5 bases. The length of the CDR3 is 14 residues. The germline V gene encodes CDR1 SGHVS and CDR2 FNYEAQ. The CDR3 region has the DNA TGTGCCAGCAGCTCGGGACTAAAGGACAATGAGCAGTTCTTC. It is translated as CASSSGLKDNEQFF.

This clone was seen only once. The chain links TRBV11-2 to TRBJ1-2, with D possibly matching TRBD1 (6 bases). This CDR3 has 13 residues. V was cut by 2 bases and J by 13 bases, with 17 bases left in between. Germline V gives CDR1 SGHAT, CDR2 FQNNGV. CDR3: CASSLIDRQVVTF. In DNA form, the CDR3 reads TGTGCCAGCAGCTTAATAGACAGGCAGGTCGTCACCTTC.

This clone was counted a few times. The junction departs from the called germline gene at one end, perhaps through a read error. The V call is TRBV11-2, the J call TRBJ2-5, with 14 nucleotides matching TRBD2. This CDR3 spans 16 amino acids. Germline-derived CDR1 and CDR2 are SGHAT and FQNNGV. The DNA for the CDR3 is TGTGCCAGCAGATTAGGGACTAGCGGGAGTGGAGAGACCCAGTACTTC. It yields the protein CASRLGTSGSGETQYF.

The chain has TRBV10-3 and TRBJ1-1; no clear D gene. There are 13 residues in the CDR3. V lost 3 bases and J 4 bases, leaving 9 bases between the germline ends. The germline V gene encodes CDR1 ENHRY and CDR2 SYGVKD. CDR3 residues: CAISDRGGTEAFF. The CDR3 nucleotides are TGTGCCATCAGTGATCGGGGTGGCACTGAAGCTTTCTTT.

This clone showed up just a few times. The chain links TRBV4-1 to TRBJ1-2; TRBD1 matches 9 bases. The CDR3 totals 18 residues. V was clipped by 3 bases and J by 3 bases; unmatched bases: 14. The germline V gene has CDR1 MGHRA and CDR2 YSYEKL. CDR3 loop: CASSHATGQGIPDYGYTF. CDR3 DNA: TGCGCCAGCAGCCACGCCACGGGACAGGGAATCCCCGACTATGGCTACACCTTC.

The chain uses TRBV2 and TRBJ1-6, with TRBD1 identical over 7 bases. Per the germline V gene, CDR1 is SNHLY and CDR2 is FYNNEI. V was clipped by 2 bases and J by 6 bases; unmatched bases: 4. CDR3 length: 15 residues. The CDR3 DNA reads as TGTGCCAGCAGTGAATGGGACAGCGTTAATTCACCCCTCCACTTT. Translation gives CASSEWDSVNSPLHF.

This chain uses TRBV10-2 with TRBJ1-6; 8 nucleotides line up with TRBD1. The CDR3 spans 13 residues. J lost 8 bases, V lost 9 bases, and 6 bases had no gene match. In germline, CDR1 is WSHSY, CDR2 SAAADI. CDR3 bases: TGCGCCAGTAAACAGGGGGAGTATTCACCCCTCCACTTT. As protein: CASKQGEYSPLHF.

The DNA for the CDR3 is TGCAGCGCCATGAAGGGGGAGAACACTGAAGCTTTCTTT. The encoded protein is CSAMKGENTEAFF. V usage is TRBV29-1 and J usage is TRBJ1-1; tentative D call: TRBD1 (6 bases). Germline loops: CDR1 SQVTM, CDR2 ANQGSEA. This CDR3 region has 13 residues. V gave up 7 bases and J gave up 1 base, with 13 bases separating them.

The chain recombines TRBV11-2 with TRBJ2-7; D may be TRBD2 (6 bases). The CDR3 has 13 residues. Trimming cost V 5 bases and J 7 bases, with 15 bases left between them. Germline-derived CDR1 and CDR2 are SGHAT and FQNNGV. The DNA of the CDR3 is TGTGCCAGCAGCGCCGGGACTGTCTGGGAGCAGTACTTC. Encoded protein: CASSAGTVWEQYF.

CDR3 nucleotides: TGTGCCAGCAGCTACGGGCTTCCGAGCTCCTACAATGAGCAGTTCTTC. It specifies CASSYGLPSSYNEQFF. The rearrangement uses TRBV5-6 and TRBJ2-1; no reliable D call. The germline V and J ends were trimmed by 3 bases and 0 bases, with 13 bases remaining between them. This CDR3 has 16 amino acids. Per germline, CDR1 SGHDT and CDR2 YYEEEE.

This chain connects TRBV6-5 to TRBJ2-1, with D possibly being TRBD2 (7 bases). This CDR3 has 14 residues. V was cut by 1 base and J by 8 bases, with 12 bases left in between. Per germline, CDR1 MNHEY and CDR2 SVGAGI. The CDR3 DNA follows: TGTGCCAGCAGTTACTGGGGGGGGCTCGATGAGCAGTTCTTC. Its protein is CASSYWGGLDEQFF.

This chain links TRBV9 with TRBJ2-1, with 16 bases that match TRBD2. The ends lost 3 bases at V and 8 bases at J; junction bases unmatched: 8. The length of the CDR3 is 17 residues. Germline lookup yields CDR1 SGDLS and CDR2 YYNGEE. CDR3 amino acids: CASSAGTSGRDYYEQFF. The CDR3 DNA follows: TGTGCCAGCAGCGCGGGGACTAGCGGGAGGGATTACTATGAGCAGTTCTTC.

The chain uses TRBV2 and TRBJ2-2, with D tentatively TRBD1 (6 bases). The CDR3 totals 16 residues. V gave up 0 bases and J gave up 7 bases, with 15 bases separating them. The germline CDR1 and CDR2 sequences are SNHLY and FYNNEI. CDR3 nucleotides: TGTGCCAGCAGTGAAGCGCGGCAGGGGTTGGGCGGGGAGCTGTTTTTT. As protein: CASSEARQGLGGELFF.

This chain links TRBV6-5 with TRBJ1-2; 7 bases agree with TRBD1. Germline V gene sequence: CDR1 MNHEY, CDR2 SVGAGI. V shed 2 bases and J 0 bases; nucleotides not matched to a gene: 3. The CDR3 spans 15 residues. CDR3 loop: CASSYAGTANYGYTF. The CDR3, as DNA: TGTGCCAGCAGTTACGCCGGGACAGCTAACTATGGCTACACCTTC.

The V call is TRBV5-6, the J call TRBJ2-2; 7 bases line up with TRBD1. CDR3 size: 14 residues. With V trimmed by 7 bases and J by 2 bases, 5 bases remained unmatched. Germline CDR1 reads SGHDT; CDR2 reads YYEEEE. This CDR3 reads CASAGTVNTGELFF. The CDR3 coding sequence is TGTGCCAGCGCCGGGACAGTTAACACCGGGGAGCTGTTTTTT. Full variable domain (remainder filled in from reference TRBV5-6 and TRBJ2-2): DAGVTQSPTHLIKTRGQQVTLRCSPKSGHDTVSWYQQALGQGPQFIFQYYEEEERQRGNFPDRFSGHQFPNYSSELNVNALLLGDSALYLCASAGTVNTGELFFGEGSRLTVL.

This chain links TRBV7-2 with TRBJ1-5; unclear D gene. Germline loops: CDR1 SGHTA, CDR2 FQGNSA. The V end was cut by 5 bases, the J end by 5 bases, with 22 bases between. The CDR3 has 17 amino acids. The CDR3 region has the DNA TGTGCCAGCAGCCTATTCTGGGGAGGAATATTCGATCAGCCCCAGCATTTT. It is translated as CASSLFWGGIFDQPQHF.

This chain's CDR3 is CASSTTTSGRNTGELFF. CDR3 sequence (DNA): TGTGCCAGCAGCACTACCACTAGCGGGAGGAACACCGGGGAGCTGTTTTTT. The chain links TRBV21-1 to TRBJ2-2; the table's D call, TRBD2, was not checked against the DNA. TRBV21-1 is annotated as a pseudogene. This CDR3 is 17 amino acids long.

The chain links TRBV7-8 to TRBJ2-7, with D unresolved. Trimming pared 5 bases from V and 5 bases from J, leaving 16 bases between. The germline V gene encodes CDR1 SGHVS and CDR2 FQNEAQ. The CDR3 spans 14 residues. CDR3 protein: CASSQPGASHEQYF. The CDR3 DNA reads as TGTGCCAGCAGCCAGCCGGGTGCATCCCACGAGCAGTACTTC.

V and J are TRBV7-9 and TRBJ2-7, with 7 bases identical to TRBD2. J lost 4 bases, V lost 8 bases, and 5 bases had no gene match. The germline V gene encodes CDR1 SEHNR and CDR2 FQNEAQ (reference sequence). CDR3 length: 12 amino acids. The CDR3 region has the DNA TGTGCCAGCGGTCGACTAGCTTACGAGCAGTACTTC. This gives the protein CASGRLAYEQYF.

The chain uses TRBV6-1 and TRBJ1-5; D gene uncertain. CDR1 MNHNS and CDR2 SASEGT come from the germline V gene. This CDR3 has 15 amino acids. Trimming removed 1 base from V and 7 bases from J, with 14 bases in between. CDR3 sequence reads: CASSEGVEGRQPQHF. The CDR3 region has the DNA TGTGCCAGCAGTGAAGGGGTGGAGGGTCGACAGCCCCAGCATTTT.

The chain recombines TRBV5-6 with TRBJ1-1; D not certain. Germline CDR1 SGHDT, CDR2 YYEEEE. V lost 6 bases to trimming and J lost 4 bases, with 13 bases between them. This CDR3 comprises 13 residues. This CDR3 is CASKNLGFTEAFF. The CDR3 DNA is TGTGCCAGCAAAAATTTGGGATTCACTGAAGCTTTCTTT.

The sample holds a few counts of this clone. The rearrangement links TRBV21-1 to TRBJ1-6; the DNA was not used to check the table's D call, TRBD1. TRBV21-1 is described as a pseudogene. This CDR3 spans 17 amino acids. The CDR3 region is CASRERDRGLGNSPLHF. CDR3 sequence (DNA): TGTGCCAGCAGGGAACGGGACAGGGGGCTTGGTAATTCACCCCTCCACTTT.

This clone was picked up a small number of times. The rearrangement uses TRBV6-5 and TRBJ2-2, with a tentative D call TRBD2 (6 bases). CDR1 and CDR2 from the germline V gene are MNHEY and SVGAGI. The ends were cut back, 3 bases at V and 5 bases at J, with 7 bases in the middle. CDR3 length: 13 amino acids. CDR3 sequence reads: CASSYGGTGELFF. CDR3 DNA: TGTGCCAGCAGTTATGGGGGGACCGGGGAGCTGTTTTTT.

The V gene is TRBV6-1, the J gene TRBJ1-5; D is unclear. V was trimmed by 2 bases and J by 9 bases, leaving 8 bases between them. The CDR3 totals 12 residues. Germline CDR1 reads MNHNS; CDR2 reads SASEGT. The CDR3 spells CASSEYASPQHF. As DNA, the CDR3 is TGTGCCAGCAGTGAATATGCTTCGCCCCAGCATTTT.

This chain uses TRBV4-1 with TRBJ1-3; the D gene is possibly TRBD1 (6 bases). Trimming took off 1 base at V and 4 bases at J, with 11 bases between the two ends. Germline lookup yields CDR1 MGHRA and CDR2 YSYEKL. This CDR3 is 15 amino acids long. CDR3 nucleotides: TGCGCCAGCAGCCAAGGCGACAGGTTGGGAAACACCATATATTTT. This codes for CASSQGDRLGNTIYF.